This T cell receptor (beta chain) was captured by sequencing in a study of post-analysis software for immune sequencing data (dated by TCRdb to between 2015 and 2016). Concerning the study at large: Disease courses on record covered relapsing-remitting, secondary progressive and progressive-relapsing multiple sclerosis, though some patients had no subtype annotation. The patient repertoires were set against about 12 previously published healthy control repertoires from donors whose ages ranged from roughly 6 to 27 years. A subset of samples was prepared in parallel using single-end sample barcoding, then pooled and co-amplified after Illumina adapter ligation.

Worth noting for this clonotype: It has no known antigen specificity. Base quality data are lacking; no much larger clone is found one base away.

The research as a whole found: Strong co-clustering of samples prepared in the same batch was shown by direct clustering with F measure, prompting a batch-effect correction. The multiple sclerosis patient group was slightly younger than the control group. Multiple sclerosis patients had significantly lower normalized Chao1 diversity than controls, a result that suggests substantial peripheral T-cell clonal expansion. Significantly higher frequencies in patients than in controls were found for roughly 5 TRBV segments, including TRBV5-6, TRBV5-1 and TRBV20-1.

Trimming costs V 0 bases and J 2 bases, and their ends lie 3 bases apart. CDR1 and CDR2 are read off the germline V gene (reference sequence) as DFQATT and SNEGSKA. Spanning cysteine to phenylalanine, the CDR3 consists of 12 amino acids. Of all the DNA, just the CDR3 is kept, 36 bases in frame from base 1. To demonstrate the VDJtools post-analysis software, the study profiled TCR beta repertoires from the peripheral blood of 13 young patients with multiple sclerosis. The multiple sclerosis patients were children and adolescents ranging in age from roughly 6 to 16 years. The library came from PCR. For sequencing, an Illumina HiSeq 2500 was employed. To reduce PCR and sequencing biases, unique molecular identifiers were built into the TCR beta cDNA libraries. Roughly 500,000 cDNA molecules were obtained per 1 to 10 million input T cells, so each molecule approximated one T cell. The patient libraries were prepared and sequenced using the same protocol as the earlier healthy control dataset. Within a given batch, samples were prepared together, multiplexed and sequenced on the same HiSeq lane. The original pipeline was this. MIGEC was used to process the raw barcoded reads, and molecular identifier groups with only a single read were discarded before consensus assembly and CDR3 extraction. Clonotype tables were post-analysed with VDJtools, and diversity was normalized by down-sampling all datasets to the smallest sample size. To correct batch-related cross-sample contamination, repertoire overlap clustering matched CDR3 amino acid sequences but not nucleotide sequences. TCRdb reprocessing: public reads trimmed at Q25 with fastp, clones called with MiXCR, in-frame beta chains kept. Rows matching on CDR3 protein sequence are summarized as one entry with the most common DNA and genes. The V and J calls were determined by TCRdb, not by the authors. The sample profile shows hundreds of thousands of distinct CDR3 sequences; about 32% of them were found once. Roughly 0.57% of the sample rests with the top ten.

This TCR was recovered from a girl aged 5 to 17 with multiple sclerosis. The rearrangement combines TRBV20-1 with TRBJ2-3, with an unclear D gene assignment. The specimen was blood. DNA sequence: TGCAGTGCTAGAGAAGCCACAGATACGCAGTATTTT. It is translated as CSAREATDTQYF.